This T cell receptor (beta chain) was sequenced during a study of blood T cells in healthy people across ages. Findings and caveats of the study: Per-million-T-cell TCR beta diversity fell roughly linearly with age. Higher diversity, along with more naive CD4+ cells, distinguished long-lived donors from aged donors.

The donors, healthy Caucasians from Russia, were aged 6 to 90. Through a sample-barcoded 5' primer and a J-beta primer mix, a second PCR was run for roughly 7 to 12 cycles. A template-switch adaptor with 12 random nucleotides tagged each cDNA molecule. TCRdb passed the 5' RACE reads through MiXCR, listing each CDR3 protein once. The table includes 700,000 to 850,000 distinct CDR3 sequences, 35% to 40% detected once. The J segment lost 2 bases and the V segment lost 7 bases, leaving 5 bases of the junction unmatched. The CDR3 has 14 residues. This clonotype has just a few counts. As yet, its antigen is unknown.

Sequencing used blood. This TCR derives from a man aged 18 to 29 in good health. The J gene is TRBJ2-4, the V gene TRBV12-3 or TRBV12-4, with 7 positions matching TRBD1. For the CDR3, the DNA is TGTGCCAGCACATTAGGGGGCCCCAAAAACATTCAGTACTTC. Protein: CASTLGGPKNIQYF.